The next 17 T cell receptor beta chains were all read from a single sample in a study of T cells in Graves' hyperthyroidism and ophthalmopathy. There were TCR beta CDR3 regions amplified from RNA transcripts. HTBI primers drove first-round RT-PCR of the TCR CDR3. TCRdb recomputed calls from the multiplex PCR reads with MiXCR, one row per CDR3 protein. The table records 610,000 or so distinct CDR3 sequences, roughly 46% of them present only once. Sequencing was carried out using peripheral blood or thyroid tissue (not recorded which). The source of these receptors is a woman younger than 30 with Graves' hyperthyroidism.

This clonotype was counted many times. CDR3 coding DNA: TGTGCCAGCAGTTACCTCGGTGGAACCTACGAGCAGTACTTC. Residues: CASSYLGGTYEQYF. This sequence joins TRBV6-6 and TRBJ2-7; D gene uncertain. Germline values: CDR1 MNHNY, CDR2 SVGAGI (reference sequence). This CDR3 has 14 residues. Trimming cost V 2 bases and J 2 bases, with 10 bases left between them.

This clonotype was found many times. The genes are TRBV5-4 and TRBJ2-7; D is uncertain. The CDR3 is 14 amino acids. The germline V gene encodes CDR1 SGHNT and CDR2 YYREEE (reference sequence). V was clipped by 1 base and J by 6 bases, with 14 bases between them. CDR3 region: CASSLWGSSIEQYF. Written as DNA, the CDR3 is TGTGCCAGCAGCTTGTGGGGTAGCTCCATCGAGCAGTACTTC. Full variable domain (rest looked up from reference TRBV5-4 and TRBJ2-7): ETGVTQSPTHLIKTRGQQVTLRCSSQSGHNTVSWYQQALGQGPQFIFQYYREEENGRGNFPPRFSGLQFPNYSSELNVNALELDDSALYLCASSLWGSSIEQYFGPGTRLTVT.

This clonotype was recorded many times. Written as DNA, the CDR3 is TGTGCCACCAGCAGAGATTCAGAGACCGGGGAGCTGTTTTTT. Protein sequence: CATSRDSETGELFF. The V call is TRBV15, the J call TRBJ2-2; D not certain. Germline lookup yields CDR1 LNHNV and CDR2 YYDKDF (reference sequence). The V gene lost 0 bases and the J gene lost 5 bases, with 7 bases spanning the gap. The CDR3 is made up of 14 amino acids.

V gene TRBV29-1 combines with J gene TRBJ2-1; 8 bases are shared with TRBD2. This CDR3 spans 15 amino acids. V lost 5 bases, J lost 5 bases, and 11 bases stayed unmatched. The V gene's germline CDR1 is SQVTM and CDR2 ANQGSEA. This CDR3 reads CSVWYFGRADNEQFF. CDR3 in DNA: TGCAGCGTTTGGTATTTCGGGAGGGCCGACAATGAGCAGTTCTTC.

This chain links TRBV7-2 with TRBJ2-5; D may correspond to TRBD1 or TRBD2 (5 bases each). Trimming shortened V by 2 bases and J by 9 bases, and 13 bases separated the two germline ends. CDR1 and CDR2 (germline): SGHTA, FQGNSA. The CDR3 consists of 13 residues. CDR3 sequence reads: CASSLIAGRAQYF. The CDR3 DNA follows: TGTGCCAGCAGCTTAATCGCGGGCAGGGCCCAGTACTTC.

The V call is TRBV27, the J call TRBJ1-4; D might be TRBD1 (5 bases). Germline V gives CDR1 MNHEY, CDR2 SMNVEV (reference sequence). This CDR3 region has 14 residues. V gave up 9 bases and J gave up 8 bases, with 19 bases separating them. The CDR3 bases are TGTGCCAGTGGGCCTCAGGGTCTAAGGGAAAAACTGTTTTTT. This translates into CASGPQGLREKLFF.

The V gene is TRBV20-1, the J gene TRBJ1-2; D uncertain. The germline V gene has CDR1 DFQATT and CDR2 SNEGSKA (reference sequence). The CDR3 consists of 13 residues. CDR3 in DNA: TGCAGAGCCTGGACCGTCGGGGTGGCGGGCTACACCTTC. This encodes CRAWTVGVAGYTF.

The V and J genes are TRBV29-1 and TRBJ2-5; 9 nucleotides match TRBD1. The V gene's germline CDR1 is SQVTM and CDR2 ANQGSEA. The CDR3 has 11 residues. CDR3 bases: TGCAGTCTAGGACAGGGGGAGACCCAGTACTTC. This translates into CSLGQGETQYF.

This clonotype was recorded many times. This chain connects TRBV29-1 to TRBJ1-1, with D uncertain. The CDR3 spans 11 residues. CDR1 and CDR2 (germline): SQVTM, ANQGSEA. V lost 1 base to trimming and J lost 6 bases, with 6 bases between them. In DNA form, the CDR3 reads TGCAGCGTTGAAGTCCTCTCTGAAGCTTTCTTT. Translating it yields CSVEVLSEAFF. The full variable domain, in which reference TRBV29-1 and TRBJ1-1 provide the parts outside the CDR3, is SAVISQKPSRDICQRGTSLTIQCQVDSQVTMMFWYRQQPGQSLTLIATANQGSEATYESGFVIDKFPISRPNLTFSTLTVSNMSPEDSSIYLCSVEVLSEAFFGQGTRLTVV.

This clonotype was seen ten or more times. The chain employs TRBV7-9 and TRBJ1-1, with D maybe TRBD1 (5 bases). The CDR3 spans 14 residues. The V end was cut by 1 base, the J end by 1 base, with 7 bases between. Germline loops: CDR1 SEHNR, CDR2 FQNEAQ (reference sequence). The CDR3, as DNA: TGTGCCAGCAGCTTAGAAAGGGGGAACACTGAAGCTTTCTTT. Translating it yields CASSLERGNTEAFF.

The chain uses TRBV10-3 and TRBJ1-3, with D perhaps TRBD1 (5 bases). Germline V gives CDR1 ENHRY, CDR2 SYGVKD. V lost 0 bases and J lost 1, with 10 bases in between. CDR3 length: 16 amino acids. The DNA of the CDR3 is TGTGCCATCAGTGAGTCTCTGGGGCAATCTGGAAACACCATATATTTT. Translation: CAISESLGQSGNTIYF.

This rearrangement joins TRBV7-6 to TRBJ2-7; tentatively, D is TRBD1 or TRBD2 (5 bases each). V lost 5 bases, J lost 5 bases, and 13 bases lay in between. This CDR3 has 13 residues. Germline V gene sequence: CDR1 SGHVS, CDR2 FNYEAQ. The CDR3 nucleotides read TGTGCCAGCAGCCAGCCTTTGGGGGACGAGCAGTACTTC. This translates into CASSQPLGDEQYF.

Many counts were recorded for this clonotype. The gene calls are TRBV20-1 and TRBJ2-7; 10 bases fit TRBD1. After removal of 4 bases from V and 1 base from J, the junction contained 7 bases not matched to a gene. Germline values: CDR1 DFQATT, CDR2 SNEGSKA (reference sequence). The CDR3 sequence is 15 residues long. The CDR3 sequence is CSATNRDRGSYEQYF. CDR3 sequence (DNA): TGCAGTGCTACGAACCGGGACAGGGGTTCCTACGAGCAGTACTTC.

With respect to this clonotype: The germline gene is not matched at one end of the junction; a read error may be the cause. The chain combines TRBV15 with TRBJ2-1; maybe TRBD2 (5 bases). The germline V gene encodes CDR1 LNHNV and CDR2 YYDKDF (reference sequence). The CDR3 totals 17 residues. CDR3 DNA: TGTGCCACCAGCCCACACCCGCGGGCGGACTCCTACGATGAGCAGTTCTTC. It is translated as CATSPHPRADSYDEQFF. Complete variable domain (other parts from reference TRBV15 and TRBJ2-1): DAMVIQNPRYQVTQFGKPVTLSCSQTLNHNVMYWYQQKSSQAPKLLFHYYDKDFNNEADTPDNFQSRRPNTSFCFLDIRSPGLGDTAMYLCATSPHPRADSYDEQFFGPGTRLTVL.

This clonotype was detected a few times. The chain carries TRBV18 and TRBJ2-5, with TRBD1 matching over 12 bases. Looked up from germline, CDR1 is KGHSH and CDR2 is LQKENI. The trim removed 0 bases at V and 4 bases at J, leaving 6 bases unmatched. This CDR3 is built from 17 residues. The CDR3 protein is CASSPPNRDRGRETQYF. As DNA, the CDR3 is TGTGCCAGCTCACCACCCAACCGGGACAGGGGGCGAGAGACCCAGTACTTC.

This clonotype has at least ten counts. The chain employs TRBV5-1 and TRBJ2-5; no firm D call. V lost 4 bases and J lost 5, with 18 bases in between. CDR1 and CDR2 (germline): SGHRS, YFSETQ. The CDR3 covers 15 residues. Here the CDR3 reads CASSQHPDQRETQYF. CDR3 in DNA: TGCGCCAGCAGCCAACATCCAGACCAGAGGGAGACCCAGTACTTC.

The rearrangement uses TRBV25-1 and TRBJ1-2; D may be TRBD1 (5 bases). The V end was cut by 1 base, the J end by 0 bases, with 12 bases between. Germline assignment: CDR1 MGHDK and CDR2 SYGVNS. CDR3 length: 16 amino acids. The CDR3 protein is CASSEFRGEANYGYTF. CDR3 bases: TGTGCCAGCAGTGAATTTAGAGGGGAAGCTAACTATGGCTACACCTTC.